These 19 T cell receptor beta chains were all obtained from the same sample, sequenced in a study of T-cell memory formation after mild COVID-19 (dated by TCRdb to about 2021). The method behind the library was 5' RACE. This sample was sequenced with an Illumina NovaSeq 6000. Using fastp at Q25 and MiXCR, TCRdb reprocessed the public reads and kept productive beta chains. Rows matching on CDR3 protein sequence are summarized as one entry with the most common DNA and genes. The sample profile shows hundreds of thousands of distinct CDR3 sequences; about 15% of them were found once. Approximately 3.4% of the sample is held by the ten biggest clonotypes. The sequenced sample was PBMCs or a T cell subset sorted from them (not recorded which). All receptors derive from a man between 18 and 35 years old who had mild COVID-19 (a few samples of this study predate the infection). The sample titles of this study are shuffled in the database, so cell type and time point are left out; the donor was told from shared clones.

This clonotype has only one observation. A junction boundary mismatches the germline segment, possibly from a read error. This chain joins TRBV4-2 and TRBJ2-2; TRBD1 agrees at 8 bases. There are 16 residues in the CDR3. Germline V gene sequence: CDR1 LGHNA, CDR2 YNFKEQ. This CDR3 reads CASSQVWTGSTVELFF. CDR3 coding DNA: TGTGCCAGCAGCCAAGTTTGGACAGGGAGCACCGTGGAGCTGTTTTTT.

This clonotype was recorded a few times. CDR3 nucleotides: TGTGCCAGCAGTTACTCTGGGACAGGGGAGGGCACCGGGGAGCTGTTTTTT. As protein: CASSYSGTGEGTGELFF. V and J are TRBV6-5 and TRBJ2-2, with 10 nucleotides matching TRBD1. CDR1 is MNHEY and CDR2 is SVGAGI in the germline V gene. The CDR3 length is 17 residues. The V gene end was trimmed by 0 bases and the J gene end by 4 bases; junction bases not matched to a gene: 5.

In its sample, this clonotype was seen a few times. The chain has TRBV15 and TRBJ2-3; 11 nucleotides align to TRBD2. V lost 5 bases to trimming and J lost 2 bases; unmatched junction nucleotides: 6. This CDR3 is built from 16 residues. In germline, CDR1 is LNHNV, CDR2 YYDKDF (reference sequence). The CDR3 region is CATSPGLAGSTDTQYF. Written as DNA, the CDR3 is TGTGCCACCAGCCCCGGACTAGCGGGCTCCACAGATACGCAGTATTTT.

This chain uses TRBV12-3 or TRBV12-4 with TRBJ1-5; D unresolved. This CDR3 spans 14 amino acids. Trimming pared 3 bases from V and 2 bases from J, leaving 8 bases between. CDR3 in amino acids: CASSFGLGNQPQHF. DNA of the CDR3: TGTGCCAGCAGTTTTGGTCTGGGCAATCAGCCCCAGCATTTT.

The V call is TRBV5-5, the J call TRBJ1-2; 8 positions match TRBD1. J gave up 2 bases and V 2 bases, and 11 bases lay outside the gene matches. The CDR3 has 17 residues. Germline CDR1 is SGHKS and CDR2 is YYEKEE (reference sequence). CDR3 in amino acids: CASSFSEGTGGNYGYTF. In nucleotides, the CDR3 is TGTGCCAGCAGCTTTTCGGAGGGGACAGGTGGAAACTATGGCTACACCTTC.

There are a few counts of this clonotype. The rearrangement joins TRBV20-1 to TRBJ2-5; D is uncertain. CDR1 is DFQATT, CDR2 SNEGSKA, per germline (reference sequence). Trimming removed 1 base at V and 5 bases at J, with 5 bases between. The CDR3 has 11 residues. The CDR3 DNA sequence: TGCAGTGCTAGAGCGCGGGAGACCCAGTACTTC. Translation: CSARARETQYF.

V and J are TRBV6-5 and TRBJ1-6, with D possibly being TRBD1 (5 bases). CDR1 MNHEY and CDR2 SVGAGI come from the germline V gene. Trimming left V 0 bases short and J 9 bases short, with 15 bases between. The CDR3 covers 16 residues. DNA of the CDR3: TGTGCCAGCAGTTACTCATCCCAGGGTGGGGGTTCACCCCTCCACTTT. Translating it yields CASSYSSQGGGSPLHF.

This clonotype was found a few times. The rearrangement uses TRBV7-2 and TRBJ1-2; no clear D. With 3 bases removed from V and 6 bases from J, the gap between germline ends came to 11 bases. The CDR3 sequence is 13 residues long. From germline, CDR1 is SGHTA and CDR2 FQGNSA. The CDR3 reads CASSLGRWDGYTF. The DNA for the CDR3 is TGTGCCAGCAGCTTGGGCAGGTGGGATGGCTACACCTTC.

This sequence joins TRBV20-1 and TRBJ2-6; D not resolved. The CDR3 covers 15 residues. Germline-derived CDR1 and CDR2 are DFQATT and SNEGSKA (reference sequence). V gave up 0 bases and J gave up 0 bases, with 6 bases separating them. The CDR3 nucleotides read TGCAGTGCTAGAGACTACCGCTCTGGGGCCAACGTCCTGACTTTC. Translating it yields CSARDYRSGANVLTF.

The V call is TRBV7-2, the J call TRBJ2-3; D is possibly TRBD1 (5 bases). This CDR3 is built from 13 residues. The V gene lost 6 bases and the J gene lost 3 bases, with 10 bases spanning the gap. Germline CDR1 and CDR2: SGHTA and FQGNSA. CDR3 DNA: TGTGCCAGCAGTGGGGCCACAACAGATACGCAGTATTTT. Translated: CASSGATTDTQYF. The full variable domain, with the rest looked up from reference TRBV7-2 and TRBJ2-3, is GAGVSQSPSNKVTEKGKDVELRCDPISGHTALYWYRQSLGQGLEFLIYFQGNSAPDKSGLPSDRFSAERTGGSVSTLTIQRTQQEDSAVYLCASSGATTDTQYFGPGTRLTVL.

This clonotype was seen more than once but under ten times. The rearrangement joins TRBV24-1 to TRBJ1-5; a weak D match, TRBD1 (6 bases). V was shortened by 5 bases and J by 5 bases, with 9 bases between the two germline ends. Germline V gives CDR1 KGHDR, CDR2 SFDVKD. This CDR3 has 13 residues. In nucleotides, the CDR3 is TGTGCCACCAGTGGGGGGGGCGATCAGCCCCAGCATTTT. Translation gives CATSGGGDQPQHF.

The sample holds a few counts of this clonotype. The chain employs TRBV10-3 and TRBJ2-3; D is uncertain. From germline, CDR1 is ENHRY and CDR2 SYGVKD. V shed 3 bases and J shed 3 bases, with 4 bases lying between them. The CDR3 totals 12 residues. DNA of the CDR3: TGTGCCATCAGTGAATGGACAGATACGCAGTATTTT. Encoded protein: CAISEWTDTQYF.

This clonotype was found a few times. V and J are TRBV7-9 and TRBJ2-7, with D unresolved. The CDR3 contains 10 residues. V dropped 8 bases and J dropped 4 bases, with 6 bases sitting between them. Germline V lookup: CDR1 SEHNR, CDR2 FQNEAQ (reference sequence). CDR3 sequence reads: CASGDYEQYV. The CDR3 DNA follows: TGTGCCAGCGGGGATTACGAGCAGTACGTC.

This clonotype has a handful of counts. V usage is TRBV9 and J usage is TRBJ2-7; the D gene is possibly TRBD1 (5 bases). CDR1 and CDR2 from the germline V gene are SGDLS and YYNGEE. The CDR3 is 15 residues long. The V end was cut by 0 bases, the J end by 4 bases, with 14 bases between. DNA for the CDR3: TGTGCCAGCAGCGTAGGGTCAGGGTTTCCGTACGAGCAGTACTTC. Its protein is CASSVGSGFPYEQYF. The whole variable domain, remainder taken from reference TRBV9 and TRBJ2-7, is DSGVTQTPKHLITATGQRVTLRCSPRSGDLSVYWYQQSLDQGLQFLIQYYNGEERAKGNILERFSAQQFPDLHSELNLSSLELGDSALYFCASSVGSGFPYEQYFGPGTRLTVT.

This chain uses TRBV2 with TRBJ1-6, with D hard to call. Germline values: CDR1 SNHLY, CDR2 FYNNEI. This CDR3 region has 17 residues. V was shortened by 5 bases and J by 0 bases, with 14 bases between the two germline ends. The CDR3 loop reads CASSWKTGSSYNSPLHF. As DNA, the CDR3 is TGTGCCAGCAGTTGGAAGACGGGGAGCTCCTATAATTCACCCCTCCACTTT.

This clonotype was seen ten or more times. The chain couples TRBV7-9 to TRBJ1-2; maybe TRBD1 (5 bases). Germline CDR1 and CDR2: SEHNR and FQNEAQ (reference sequence). Trimming shortened V by 8 bases and J by 4 bases, and 14 bases separated the two germline ends. This CDR3 is 13 amino acids long. CDR3 amino acids: CASGQGLGYGYTF. Written as DNA, the CDR3 is TGTGCCAGCGGACAAGGACTTGGCTATGGCTACACCTTC.

The V and J genes are TRBV12-3 or TRBV12-4 and TRBJ2-7, with D maybe TRBD2 (6 bases). This CDR3 comprises 15 residues. V lost 2 bases, J lost 2 bases, and 13 bases lay in between. The CDR3 DNA reads TGTGCCAGCAGTTTAACGACAGCGGGTGCCTACGAGCAGTACTTC. Translation: CASSLTTAGAYEQYF.

This clonotype was found a few times. This chain connects TRBV12-3 or TRBV12-4 to TRBJ1-2; 9 nucleotides agree with TRBD1. The CDR3 sequence is 20 residues long. Trimming took 2 bases from V and 8 from J; bases not matched to a gene: 24. The CDR3 region has the DNA TGTGCCAGCAGTTTAAGGGGACCGGGACAGGGAATTGATCATTATTTCGGCTACACCTTC. It specifies CASSLRGPGQGIDHYFGYTF.

There are a few counts of this clonotype. This sequence joins TRBV7-3 and TRBJ2-5; D is ambiguous. CDR1 and CDR2 from the germline V gene are SGHTA and FQGTGA. The CDR3 is 14 amino acids. Trimming shortened V by 7 bases and J by 1 base, and 13 bases separated the two germline ends. In DNA form, the CDR3 reads TGTGCCAGCAAACAATCAGCAGCCCAAGAGACCCAGTACTTC. This codes for CASKQSAAQETQYF.